This entry concerns a single T cell receptor beta chain. As yet, its antigen is unknown. The sample comes from a study of radiation and T cells in renal cell carcinoma. Notes on the study in general: Top tumor clonotypes rose in blood 2 weeks post-radiation, then contracted.

CDR3 size: 14 residues. CDR1 KGHSH and CDR2 LQKENI come from the germline V gene. V dropped 3 bases and J dropped 1 base, with 7 bases sitting between them. Specified time point: baseline pretreatment blood. The treatment: 15 Gy SBRT to primary tumor, nephrectomy 4 weeks later. Serial blood draws occurred at baseline and 2 and 4 weeks post-SBRT. Produced via immunoSEQ multiplex PCR; TCRdb's table is partial and in-frame only. The sample yields more than 95,000 clones, approximately 78% seen once. The receptor was isolated from a woman aged 60-75 years with renal cell carcinoma. Here the sequenced sample was blood, taken from a patient whose treatment included radiotherapy and nephrectomy. V is TRBV18 and J is TRBJ1-3; D unresolved. The CDR3 coding sequence is TGTGCCAGCTCACCCTGGGGTTCTGGAAACACCATATATTTT. Its translation is CASSPWGSGNTIYF.